One and the same sample provided the 9 T cell receptor beta chains below, sequenced in a study of blood T cell repertoires in COVID-19. Generated by immunoSEQ multiplex PCR, the TCRdb table keeps only in-frame clones and is missing some. This table holds 150,000 to 200,000 clones, about 86% found once. Sample: peripheral blood. The receptors were sampled from a woman of 80 years or more with acute or convalescent COVID-19.

CDR3 protein: CASSYGGEGYEQYF. The CDR3 DNA reads TGTGCCAGCAGTTACGGGGGTGAGGGCTACGAGCAGTACTTC. The chain recombines TRBV28 with TRBJ2-7, with D perhaps TRBD2 (6 bases). Trimming took off 4 bases at V and 3 bases at J, with 13 bases between the two ends. The CDR3 loop spans 14 amino acids. Germline CDR1 and CDR2: MDHEN and SYDVKM.

The CDR3 sequence is CASSFSGGKFKKTQYF. CDR3 DNA sequence: TGTGCCAGCAGCTTCTCAGGGGGCAAGTTTAAGAAGACCCAGTACTTC. This chain connects TRBV7-2 to TRBJ2-5; 8 bases are a match to TRBD1. V lost 3 bases, J lost 6 bases, and 12 bases stayed unmatched. The CDR3 totals 16 residues. Germline V gene lookup returns CDR1 SGHTA and CDR2 FQGNSA.

The table lists this clone with a few counts. The CDR3 DNA reads as TGCAGCGCCGCGGGAAGCTCCTACGAGCAGTACTTC. Amino acids: CSAAGSSYEQYF. The J gene is TRBJ2-7, the V gene TRBV29-1; D is possibly TRBD2 (6 bases). Per germline, CDR1 SQVTM and CDR2 ANQGSEA. Trimming left V 7 bases short and J 0 bases short, with 10 bases between. The CDR3 loop spans 12 amino acids.

The CDR3 sequence is CASTSDWGVGETQYF. As DNA, the CDR3 is TGTGCCAGCACCTCGGACTGGGGGGTAGGGGAGACCCAGTACTTC. The gene calls are TRBV6-6 and TRBJ2-5; possibly TRBD2 for D (6 bases). The V and J ends lost 7 bases and 5 bases respectively, with 20 bases between them. The CDR3 has 15 residues. Germline CDR1 reads MNHNY; CDR2 reads SVGAGI (reference sequence).

This clone has at least ten counts. This chain connects TRBV19 to TRBJ2-2; maybe TRBD1 (6 bases). Germline loops: CDR1 LNHDA, CDR2 SQIVND (reference sequence). The CDR3 has 16 residues. V lost 4 bases and J lost 0, with 12 bases in between. The DNA for the CDR3 is TGTGCCAGTAGTACTCCACAGGGATCGAACACCGGGGAGCTGTTTTTT. It is translated as CASSTPQGSNTGELFF.

Regarding this clone: A read error may produce the germline difference seen at one junction end. The chain links TRBV7-7 to TRBJ2-2; no firm D call. This CDR3 comprises 13 residues. CDR1 and CDR2 (germline): SSHAT, FNYEAQ (reference sequence). The CDR3 DNA reads TGTGCTAGCAGCTTTTCCGACACCGGGGAGCTGTTTTTT. Translated, it gives CASSFSDTGELFF.

The chain employs TRBV7-2 and TRBJ2-3; D remains unclear. The CDR3 is 14 residues long. CDR1 and CDR2 from the germline V gene are SGHTA and FQGNSA. V lost 0 bases and J 1 base, leaving 5 bases between the germline ends. CDR3 residues: CASSLAYRTDTQYF. The CDR3 bases are TGTGCCAGCAGCTTAGCCTATCGCACAGATACGCAGTATTTT.

CDR3 sequence (DNA): TGTGCCAGCAGTTCAGACAGGGGTCGTGGCTACACCTTC. Its protein product is CASSSDRGRGYTF. The rearrangement joins TRBV12-3 or TRBV12-4 to TRBJ1-2, with 8 bases fitting TRBD1. J lost 7 bases, V lost 4 bases, and 5 bases had no gene match. The CDR3 is 13 residues long.

V and J are TRBV5-1 and TRBJ2-2; 7 bases agree with TRBD1. J gave up 3 bases and V 8 bases, and 7 bases lay outside the gene matches. This CDR3 comprises 14 residues. The germline V gene encodes CDR1 SGHRS and CDR2 YFSETQ. The CDR3, as DNA: TGCGCCAGTAGCCGGGACAGCCACACCGGGGAGCTGTTTTTT. It specifies CASSRDSHTGELFF.